This T cell receptor (beta chain) is from a study of T cell repertoires in cytomegalovirus infection (dated by TCRdb to the late 2010s). For the wider study: The HLA type of each donor mattered for the analysis, because public TCR beta signatures pointed to carriage of CMV infection along with the matching HLA type. What the authors observed across the whole study: In both this cohort and an independent roughly 350-donor cohort, the cumulative frequency of public TCR beta family members distinguished carriers of CMV infection plus the relevant HLA type. The ex vivo response was dominated by HLA-C-restricted CMV-specific TCR beta clonotypes, which also provided the single most frequent clonotype in two of eight donors.

Comments on this clonotype: Its cognate antigen has yet to be identified. At one end, the junction sequence differs from germline, possibly due to a read error.

Sequencing was performed on an Illumina HiSeq 1500. TCRdb applied fastp at Q25 and MiXCR to the public reads, then kept only in-frame beta chains. Each record represents a unique CDR3 protein, reported with the most common genes and DNA among its rows. A total of some 390,000 distinct CDR3 sequences appear in this sample, around 18% of them only once. In total, the top ten clones hold around 8.6% of the sample. The source of this sequence is a human donor in good health (CMV status not recorded). Some clones in this sample may be carry-over from other donors' samples. Sequenced sample: PBMCs.

The nucleotide sequence reads TGTGCCAGTACATACGGGGACAGGGAAGGGAATGAGCAGCTCTTC. Its protein reads: CASTYGDREGNEQLF. The rearrangement combines TRBV6-2 or TRBV6-3 with TRBJ2-1; 9 central bases correspond to TRBD1. Its CDR3 holds 15 amino acids, cysteine through phenylalanine. Just the 45-base CDR3 DNA is kept, in frame starting at base 1. CDR1 and CDR2 (MNHEY, SVGEGT) derive from the germline V gene.